The 27 T cell receptor beta chains below come from one sample, sequenced in a study of T-cell reconstitution after alpha-beta-depleted transplantation in children. Unique molecular identifiers tagged the TCRbeta library. TCRdb re-called the PCR reads through MiXCR, storing one row per CDR3 protein. Among around 190,000 distinct CDR3 sequences listed, approximately 6.3% were seen once. This sample comprised PBMCs, obtained before TCRalphabeta/CD19-depleted stem cell transplant. These receptors were obtained from a boy aged 2 to 9 with acute lymphoblastic leukemia, due to receive a stem cell transplant.

This clonotype occurred many times. The J gene is TRBJ2-7, the V gene TRBV20-1; a possible D gene is TRBD1 (5 bases). Deletions cut 1 base from V and 7 bases from J, with 14 bases between. CDR3 length: 13 amino acids. Germline V gene lookup returns CDR1 DFQATT and CDR2 SNEGSKA (reference sequence). The CDR3 DNA sequence: TGCAGTGCTAGAGGGTGGGGCGCCGGGGAGCAGTACTTC. This gives the protein CSARGWGAGEQYF.

The table lists this clonotype with a count of one. The chain recombines TRBV6-1 with TRBJ2-2; D is possibly TRBD2 (5 bases). V shed 5 bases and J shed 2 bases, with 12 bases lying between them. The CDR3 covers 15 residues. Per the germline V gene, CDR1 is MNHNS and CDR2 is SASEGT. This CDR3 is CASSRLPLNTGELFF. The CDR3 DNA sequence: TGTGCCAGCAGTCGACTACCCCTTAACACCGGGGAGCTGTTTTTT.

This clonotype was seen at least ten times. A junction boundary mismatches the germline segment, possibly from a read error. This chain links TRBV12-3 or TRBV12-4 with TRBJ2-5; TRBD1 or TRBD2 may be the D gene (5 bases each). The CDR3 is 16 residues long. CDR3 coding DNA: TGTGCCAGCAGTTCCAACGGGAACGGGGCAGTAGAGGCCCAGTACTTC. Its protein is CASSSNGNGAVEAQYF.

This clonotype was observed a few times. The chain couples TRBV20-1 to TRBJ1-4, with TRBD1 matching 10 bases. This CDR3 has 14 amino acids. After removal of 6 bases from V and 10 bases from J, the junction contained 11 bases not matched to a gene. From germline, CDR1 is DFQATT and CDR2 SNEGSKA (reference sequence). Written as DNA, the CDR3 is TGCAGTGCGCATTCCGGGACAGGGGAGGGAAAACTGTTTTTT. Translating gives CSAHSGTGEGKLFF.

The table lists this clonotype with a few counts. The gene calls are TRBV7-9 and TRBJ1-6; TRBD1 is a possible D gene (5 bases). The ends were cut back, 4 bases at V and 9 bases at J, with 22 bases in the middle. The germline V gene encodes CDR1 SEHNR and CDR2 FQNEAQ (reference sequence). The CDR3 totals 17 residues. The DNA of the CDR3 is TGTGCCAGCAGCTCCCCCGGGGGGGTCGCGTTGGGTTCACCCCTCCACTTT. Encoded protein: CASSSPGGVALGSPLHF. Drawing the rest from reference TRBV7-9 and TRBJ1-6, the complete variable domain is DTGVSQNPRHKITKRGQNVTFRCDPISEHNRLYWYRQTLGQGPEFLTYFQNEAQLEKSRLLSDRFSAERPKGSFSTLEIQRTEQGDSAMYLCASSSPGGVALGSPLHFGNGTRLTVT.

This clonotype appeared many times. This chain links TRBV27 with TRBJ2-7, with D possibly matching TRBD2 (6 bases). Trimming cost V 5 bases and J 2 bases, with 19 bases left between them. Per germline, CDR1 MNHEY and CDR2 SMNVEV (reference sequence). The CDR3 contains 16 residues. CDR3 protein: CASSPDLRDWTYEQYF. DNA for the CDR3: TGTGCCAGCAGTCCAGACCTCCGGGACTGGACCTACGAGCAGTACTTC.

The chain recombines TRBV30 with TRBJ2-7; no clear D. Trimming pared 2 bases from V and 0 bases from J, leaving 8 bases between. Germline V gives CDR1 GTSNPN, CDR2 SVGIG (reference sequence). CDR3 length equals 13 residues. The CDR3 bases are TGTGCCTGGAGTTCCAGGAGCTCCTACGAGCAGTACTTC. Translation: CAWSSRSSYEQYF.

This clonotype was seen many times. This chain links TRBV28 with TRBJ2-1; 11 bases agree with TRBD1. The CDR3 covers 13 residues. Germline assignment: CDR1 MDHEN and CDR2 SYDVKM. The V gene end was trimmed by 8 bases and the J gene end by 9 bases; junction bases not matched to a gene: 6. The CDR3: CASPGQGDSEQFF. DNA for the CDR3: TGTGCCAGCCCGGGACAGGGGGATAGTGAGCAGTTCTTC.

Many counts were recorded for this clonotype. The genes are TRBV12-3 or TRBV12-4 and TRBJ2-4, with no clear D. The germline V and J ends were trimmed by 4 bases and 6 bases, with 13 bases remaining between them. The CDR3 extends over 14 amino acids. CDR3 bases: TGTGCCAGCAGTTCATCGATATGGGGAAACATTCAGTACTTC. Translation: CASSSSIWGNIQYF.

In its sample, this clonotype was seen many times. This chain uses TRBV28 with TRBJ1-1, with 7 bases aligning to TRBD1. V trimming: 5 bases; J trimming: 1 base; junction bases outside the gene matches: 1. This CDR3 contains 13 residues. CDR1 is MDHEN, CDR2 SYDVKM, per germline. CDR3 bases: TGTGCCAGCAGTGACAGGGCGAACACTGAAGCTTTCTTT. It is translated as CASSDRANTEAFF.

This clonotype came up once. This chain joins TRBV7-6 and TRBJ2-3; possibly TRBD2 for D (6 bases). Germline V gives CDR1 SGHVS, CDR2 FNYEAQ. The CDR3 runs to 14 residues. The V end was cut by 3 bases, the J end by 4 bases, with 11 bases between. The CDR3 DNA sequence: TGTGCCAGCAGCTTGGACGGAGGGGCAGATACGCAGTATTTT. As protein: CASSLDGGADTQYF.

This clonotype was seen only a few times. The CDR3 coding sequence is TGTGCCAGCAGCCATGCCCGGACATATAACTATGGCTACACCTTC. This translates into CASSHARTYNYGYTF. The rearrangement joins TRBV5-6 to TRBJ1-2; D is possibly TRBD1 (5 bases). There are 15 residues in the CDR3. V was clipped by 4 bases and J by 1 base, with 14 bases between them. Looked up from germline, CDR1 is SGHDT and CDR2 is YYEEEE.

This clonotype came up many times. The rearrangement links TRBV10-3 to TRBJ1-4; TRBD1 is a possible D gene (5 bases). The germline gives CDR1 ENHRY, CDR2 SYGVKD. The CDR3 contains 14 residues. Trimming pared 2 bases from V and 5 bases from J, leaving 9 bases between. Here the CDR3 DNA reads TGTGCCATCAGTGAGGGGACGGAGAATGAAAAACTGTTTTTT. This sequence encodes CAISEGTENEKLFF.

This clonotype was seen a few times. The V call is TRBV5-1, the J call TRBJ1-1; 7 bases are a match to TRBD1. This CDR3 spans 12 amino acids. Trimming cost V 0 bases and J 11 bases; bases outside gene matches: 4. Germline lookup yields CDR1 SGHRS and CDR2 YFSETQ. The CDR3 sequence is CASSLDRGDAFF. CDR3 nucleotides: TGCGCCAGCAGCTTGGACAGGGGAGACGCTTTCTTT.

This clonotype appeared a few times. The chain is built from TRBV4-2 and TRBJ2-7, with D possibly matching TRBD2 (5 bases). The CDR3 has 13 residues. Germline V CDR1 and CDR2: LGHNA, YNFKEQ. V was trimmed by 6 bases and J by 4 bases, leaving 13 bases between them. The CDR3 reads CASRTDLGYEQYF. The CDR3 region has the DNA TGTGCCAGCAGGACGGACTTAGGTTACGAGCAGTACTTC.

The chain employs TRBV2 and TRBJ1-1; D unclear. V lost 7 bases and J lost 5, with 14 bases in between. The CDR3 has 13 amino acids. The germline V gene encodes CDR1 SNHLY and CDR2 FYNNEI. The CDR3 loop reads CASNFHPGTEAFF. CDR3 DNA sequence: TGTGCCAGCAACTTTCACCCCGGGACTGAAGCTTTCTTT.

This clonotype was observed at least ten times. The J gene is TRBJ2-1, the V gene TRBV27; TRBD2 might be the D (5 bases). This CDR3 region has 14 residues. V lost 4 bases to trimming and J lost 1 base, with 8 bases between them. The germline V gene encodes CDR1 MNHEY and CDR2 SMNVEV (reference sequence). The CDR3 nucleotides are TGTGCCAGCAGTTACCGGGGATCCTACAATGAGCAGTTCTTC. This encodes CASSYRGSYNEQFF.

This clonotype has ten or more counts. The junction differs from germline at one of its ends, possibly a read error. V is TRBV7-9 and J is TRBJ2-7, with unresolved D. CDR3 length: 11 residues. Germline V gives CDR1 SEHNR, CDR2 FQNEAQ (reference sequence). The CDR3 region has the DNA TGTTCCAGCAGCTCATCCTACGAGCAGTACTTC. It specifies CSSSSSYEQYF.

Turning to this clonotype: This may stem from a read error, because a much larger clone lies one nucleotide away. The CDR3 end shows no conserved phenylalanine or tryptophan, and so a read error is likely. The J gene is TRBJ2-7, the V gene TRBV5-1; 10 positions match TRBD1. This CDR3 contains 14 residues. The V gene's germline CDR1 is SGHRS and CDR2 YFSETQ. Trimming took 1 base from V and 7 from J; bases not matched to a gene: 5. CDR3 bases: TGCGCCAGCAGCTTGAAGGACAGGGGGGAAGAGCAGTACTAC. Translated, it gives CASSLKDRGEEQYY.

Ten or more counts support this clonotype. This chain links TRBV7-7 with TRBJ2-1; 10 nucleotides align to TRBD2. Per the germline V gene, CDR1 is SSHAT and CDR2 is FNYEAQ (reference sequence). This CDR3 is 14 amino acids long. V lost 6 bases and J lost 9; bases outside the gene matches: 8. CDR3 sequence reads: CASSLTGTSAEQFF. In nucleotides, the CDR3 is TGTGCCAGCAGTCTAACCGGGACTAGCGCTGAGCAGTTCTTC.

The rearrangement joins TRBV20-1 to TRBJ1-1; TRBD1 is a possible D gene (5 bases). Germline loops: CDR1 DFQATT, CDR2 SNEGSKA (reference sequence). Trimming left V 0 bases short and J 11 bases short, with 16 bases between. The CDR3 extends over 13 amino acids. The CDR3 spells CSARDWAGEMAFF. CDR3 sequence (DNA): TGCAGTGCTAGAGATTGGGCGGGGGAGATGGCTTTCTTT.

The chain uses TRBV12-3 or TRBV12-4 and TRBJ2-4; D might be TRBD1 (5 bases). This CDR3 has 18 residues. Trimming took 1 base from V and 2 from J, leaving 18 bases between them. CDR3: CASSLGVRGPVTKNIQYF. The DNA of the CDR3 is TGTGCCAGCAGTTTAGGAGTTAGGGGCCCTGTAACCAAAAACATTCAGTACTTC.

This clonotype was detected a few times. This sequence joins TRBV28 and TRBJ2-7; D might be TRBD2 (5 bases). The germline V gene has CDR1 MDHEN and CDR2 SYDVKM. Trimming took off 9 bases at V and 0 bases at J, with 12 bases between the two ends. The CDR3 contains 13 residues. The CDR3 sequence: CASLAWSSYEQYF. In nucleotides, the CDR3 is TGTGCCAGTTTAGCGTGGAGCTCCTACGAGCAGTACTTC. The whole variable domain, remainder taken from reference TRBV28 and TRBJ2-7, is DVKVTQSSRYLVKRTGEKVFLECVQDMDHENMFWYRQDPGLGLRLIYFSYDVKMKEKGDIPEGYSVSREKKERFSLILESASTNQTSMYLCASLAWSSYEQYFGPGTRLTVT.

This clonotype appeared many times. CDR3 nucleotides: TGTGCCAGCAGCTTAGTACTGGACTTAACCTACAATGAGCAGTTCTTC. Translation: CASSLVLDLTYNEQFF. The chain carries TRBV7-9 and TRBJ2-1; D perhaps matches TRBD2 (5 bases). Germline CDR1 is SEHNR and CDR2 is FQNEAQ (reference sequence). The CDR3 runs 16 residues. The V end lost 1 base, the J end lost 2 bases, and 12 bases lay between the germline ends.

Many counts were recorded for this clonotype. The rearrangement uses TRBV5-1 and TRBJ2-7; 7 positions agree with TRBD1. This CDR3 is built from 15 residues. Germline lookup yields CDR1 SGHRS and CDR2 YFSETQ. Germline trimming cut 2 bases from V and 6 bases from J; bases unmatched to any gene: 11. DNA for the CDR3: TGCGCCAGCAGCTTTGACAGGGCTGGTGGTCGCGAGCAGTACTTC. This encodes CASSFDRAGGREQYF.

The table lists this clonotype with a few counts. This sequence joins TRBV12-3 or TRBV12-4 and TRBJ2-7; TRBD2 agrees at 8 bases. Trimming at V came to 8 bases and at J to 6 bases, leaving 9 bases not matched to a gene. The CDR3 contains 13 residues. The CDR3 DNA is TGTGCCAGCTATAGGGGCGGGGGGCTCGAGCAGTACTTC. Amino acid sequence: CASYRGGGLEQYF.

The table lists this clonotype with many counts. The CDR3 sequence: CSAATGTMAFF. CDR3 nucleotide sequence: TGCAGTGCTGCCACAGGGACAATGGCTTTCTTT. This chain links TRBV20-1 with TRBJ1-1; perhaps TRBD1 as D (6 bases). In germline, CDR1 is DFQATT, CDR2 SNEGSKA (reference sequence). There are 11 residues in the CDR3. The V gene lost 5 bases and the J gene lost 11 bases, with 15 bases spanning the gap.